The next 4 T cell receptor beta chains were all read from a single sample in a study of T-cell memory formation after mild COVID-19 (dated by TCRdb to the early 2020s). The library was made by 5' RACE. The instrument was an Illumina NovaSeq 6000. In-frame beta chains were kept once TCRdb had trimmed the public reads at Q25 with fastp and called clones with MiXCR. Records with the same CDR3 protein are collapsed into one entry carrying the most frequent genes and DNA. The sample contains roughly 190,000 distinct CDR3 sequences, about 10% of them found a single time. The top ten clones comprise 2.5% to 3.5% of the sample. Sequenced input: PBMCs or a T cell subset sorted from them (not recorded which). The receptors shown here come from a man between 18 and 29 years old who had mild COVID-19 (a few samples of this study predate the infection). The sample titles of this study are shuffled in the database, so cell type and time point are left out; the donor was told from shared clones.

The V gene is TRBV7-9, the J gene TRBJ2-1, with 8 bases aligning to TRBD2. After removal of 4 bases from V and 6 bases from J, the junction contained 2 bases not matched to a gene. The CDR3 extends over 13 amino acids. CDR1 and CDR2 from the germline V gene are SEHNR and FQNEAQ (reference sequence). The CDR3 here is CASSSAGGNEQFF. The CDR3 coding sequence is TGTGCCAGCAGCTCCGCGGGGGGCAATGAGCAGTTCTTC.

V gene TRBV28 combines with J gene TRBJ1-2; a weak D match, TRBD1 (5 bases). V lost 7 bases and J lost 4, with 10 bases in between. The CDR3 totals 12 residues. The germline V gene has CDR1 MDHEN and CDR2 SYDVKM. Here the CDR3 reads CASNPGGYGYTF. CDR3 DNA sequence: TGTGCCAGCAATCCCGGGGGCTATGGCTACACCTTC.

This clonotype was recorded a few times. J is TRBJ1-2 and V is TRBV5-5; possible D gene TRBD1, 5 bases. Germline V lookup: CDR1 SGHKS, CDR2 YYEKEE (reference sequence). The germline V and J ends were trimmed by 0 bases and 3 bases, with 9 bases remaining between them. The CDR3 is made up of 14 amino acids. The CDR3 bases are TGTGCCAGCAGCTTGGGGGGCTGGGACTATGGCTACACCTTC. It codes for CASSLGGWDYGYTF.

There are a few counts of this clonotype. J is TRBJ2-3 and V is TRBV11-2; 8 bases agree with TRBD1. CDR3 size: 14 residues. With 7 bases clipped from V and 2 bases from J, the junction kept 5 bases outside the gene matches. Germline CDR1 reads SGHAT; CDR2 reads FQNNGV. The DNA for the CDR3 is TGTGCCAGCAACAGGGGGGACTTCACAGATACGCAGTATTTT. Translating gives CASNRGDFTDTQYF.